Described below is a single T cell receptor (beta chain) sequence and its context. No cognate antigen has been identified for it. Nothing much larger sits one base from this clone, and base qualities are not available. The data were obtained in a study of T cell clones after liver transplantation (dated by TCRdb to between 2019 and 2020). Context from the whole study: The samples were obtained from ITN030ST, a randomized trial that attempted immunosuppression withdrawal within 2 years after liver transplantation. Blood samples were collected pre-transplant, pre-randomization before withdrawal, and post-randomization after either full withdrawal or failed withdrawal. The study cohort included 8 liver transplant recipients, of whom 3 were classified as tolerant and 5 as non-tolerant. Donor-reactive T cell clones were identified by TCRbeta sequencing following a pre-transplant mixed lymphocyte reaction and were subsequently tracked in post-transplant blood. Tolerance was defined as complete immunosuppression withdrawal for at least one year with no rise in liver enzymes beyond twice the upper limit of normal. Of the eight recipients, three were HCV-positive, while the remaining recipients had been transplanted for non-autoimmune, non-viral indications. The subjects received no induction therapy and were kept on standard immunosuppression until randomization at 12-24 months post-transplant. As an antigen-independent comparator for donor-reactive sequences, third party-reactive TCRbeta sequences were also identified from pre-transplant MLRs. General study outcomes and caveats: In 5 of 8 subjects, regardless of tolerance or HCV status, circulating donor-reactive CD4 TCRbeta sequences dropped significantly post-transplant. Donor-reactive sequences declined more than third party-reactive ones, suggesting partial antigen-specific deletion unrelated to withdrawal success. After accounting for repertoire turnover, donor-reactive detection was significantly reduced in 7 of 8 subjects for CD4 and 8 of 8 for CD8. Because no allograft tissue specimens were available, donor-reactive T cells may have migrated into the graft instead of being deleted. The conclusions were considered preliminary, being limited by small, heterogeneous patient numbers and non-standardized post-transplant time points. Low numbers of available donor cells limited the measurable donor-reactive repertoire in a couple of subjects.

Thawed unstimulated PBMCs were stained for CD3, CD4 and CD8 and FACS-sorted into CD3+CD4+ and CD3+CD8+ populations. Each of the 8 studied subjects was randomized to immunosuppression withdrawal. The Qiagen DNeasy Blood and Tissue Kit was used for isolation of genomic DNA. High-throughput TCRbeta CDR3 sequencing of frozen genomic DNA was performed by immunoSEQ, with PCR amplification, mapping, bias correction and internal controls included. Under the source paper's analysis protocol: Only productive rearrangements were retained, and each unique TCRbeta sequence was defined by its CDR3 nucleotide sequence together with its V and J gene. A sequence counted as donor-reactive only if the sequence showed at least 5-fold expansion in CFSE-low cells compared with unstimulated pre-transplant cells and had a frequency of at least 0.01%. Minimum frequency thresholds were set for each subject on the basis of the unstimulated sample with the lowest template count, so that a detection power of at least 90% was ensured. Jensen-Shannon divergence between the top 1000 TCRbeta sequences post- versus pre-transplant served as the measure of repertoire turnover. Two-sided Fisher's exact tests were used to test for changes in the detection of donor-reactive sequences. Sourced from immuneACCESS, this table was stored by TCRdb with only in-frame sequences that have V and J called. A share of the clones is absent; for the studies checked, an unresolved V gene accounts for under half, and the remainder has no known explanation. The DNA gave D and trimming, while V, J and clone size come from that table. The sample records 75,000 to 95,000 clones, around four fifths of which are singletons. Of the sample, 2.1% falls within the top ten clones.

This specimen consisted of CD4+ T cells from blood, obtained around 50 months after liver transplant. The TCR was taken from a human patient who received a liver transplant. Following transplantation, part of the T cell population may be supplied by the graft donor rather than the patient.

The base sequence is TGCGCCAGCAAACGGGGGGTACAGCTCTCCTACGAGCAGTACTTC. It specifies CASKRGVQLSYEQYF. The rearranged segments are TRBV5-1 and TRBJ2-7; 7 middle bases align to TRBD2. The CDR1 and CDR2 encoded by the germline V gene are SGHRS and YFSETQ. The CDR3 numbers 15 residues from cysteine through phenylalanine. Of the read, only the CDR3 DNA is kept; its 45 bases are in frame from base 1. V has 6 bases trimmed and J has 0 bases trimmed; junction bases matching no gene number 9. The CDR3 plus the reference TRBV5-1 and TRBJ2-7 genes for the other parts give the full variable domain: KAGVTQTPRYLIKTRGQQVTLSCSPISGHRSVSWYQQTPGQGLQFLFEYFSETQRNKGNFPGRFSGRQFSNSRSEMNVSTLELGDSALYLCASKRGVQLSYEQYFGPGTRLTVT.